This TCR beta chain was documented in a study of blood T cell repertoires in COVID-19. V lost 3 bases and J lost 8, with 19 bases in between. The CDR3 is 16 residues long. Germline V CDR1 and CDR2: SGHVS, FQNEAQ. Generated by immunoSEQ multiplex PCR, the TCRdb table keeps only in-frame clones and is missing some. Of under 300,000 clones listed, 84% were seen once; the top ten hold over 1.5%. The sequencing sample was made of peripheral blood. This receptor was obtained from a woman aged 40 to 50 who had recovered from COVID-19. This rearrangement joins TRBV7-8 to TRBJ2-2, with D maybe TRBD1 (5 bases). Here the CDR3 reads CASSLRTQLPLGELFF. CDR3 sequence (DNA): TGTGCCAGCAGCTTGCGGACACAGCTGCCCCTGGGGGAGCTGTTTTTT.